A selection of T cell receptor beta chains follows, all from one sample in a study of vaccination and CD4 T cells after COVID-19. TCRdb processed the PCR reads anew with MiXCR; each CDR3 protein has one entry. The data hold approximately 15,000 distinct CDR3 sequences, with about half observed a single time. Their antigens remain unidentified. Input material: CD4+ T cells from blood, cultured in vitro. Receptor source: a human donor who had recovered from COVID-19. CDR3s include the opening cysteine and the closing phenylalanine or tryptophan. A D gene is named only where the DNA matches it firmly. A row's size may be missing; if present it is once, few, many or a size class.

J gene | D gene | clone size | V gene | CDR3 DNA | CDR3 protein
TRBJ1-5 | NA | few | TRBV28 | TGTGCCAGCAGTCTAGAAGGGGTCGGACCCCAGCATTTT | CASSLEGVGPQHF
TRBJ1-1 | NA | few | TRBV20-1 | TGCAGTGCTAGAGGACATGGGGGCAACTTGAACACTGAAGCTTTCTTT | CSARGHGGNLNTEAFF
TRBJ2-3 | NA | NA | TRBV2 | TGTGCCAGCAACTCCCCCAAGGTGGATACGCAGTATTTT | CASNSPKVDTQYF
TRBJ1-2 | NA | NA | TRBV7-9 | TGTGCCAGCAGCGCCACGGGGAATCCCATCTATGGCTACACCTTC | CASSATGNPIYGYTF
TRBJ2-7 | NA | NA | TRBV10-3 | TGTGCCATCAGTGAGCCGACCTTTGGGACCTACGAGCAGTACTTC | CAISEPTFGTYEQYF
TRBJ2-7 | NA | NA | TRBV6-1 | TGTGCCAGCAGTGAAGTGGGAGGAGGCGGATACGAGCAGTACTTC | CASSEVGGGGYEQYF
TRBJ1-3 | TRBD1 | NA | TRBV10-3 | TGTGCCATCAGGCAGGAGGGGGCCTCTGGAAACACCATATATTTT | CAIRQEGASGNTIYF
TRBJ2-2 | NA | NA | TRBV5-4 | TGTGCCAGCAGCTTGGGGGAGGTGGGGGAGCTGTTTTTT | CASSLGEVGELFF
TRBJ1-3 | NA | NA | TRBV28 | TGTGCCAGCAGTTTAGTGGGGACTGGAAACACCATATATTTT | CASSLVGTGNTIYF
TRBJ2-5 | NA | NA | TRBV7-2 | TGTGCCAGCAGCGTTACCACGGAGACCCAGTACTTC | CASSVTTETQYF
TRBJ1-5 | TRBD1 | NA | TRBV2 | TGTGCCAGCAGTGGCGCAGGGGGCAGGGGTCAGCCCCAGCATTTT | CASSGAGGRGQPQHF
TRBJ1-1 | NA | few | TRBV15 | TGTGCCACCAGCAGAGGGGGAGACCTTGAAGCTTTCTTT | CATSRGGDLEAFF
TRBJ1-2 | TRBD1 | few | TRBV18 | TGTGCCAGCTCGTCGCGACAGGGACCGGACTATGGCTACACCTTC | CASSSRQGPDYGYTF
TRBJ1-2 | NA | once | TRBV7-2 | TGTGCCAGCAGCACGCAACTTCACAGGGCCTATGGCTACACCTTC | CASSTQLHRAYGYTF
TRBJ2-3 | NA | NA | TRBV12-3/TRBV12-4 | TGTGCCAGCAGTTTAACGGGGTACACAGATACGCAGTATTTT | CASSLTGYTDTQYF